This is a list of T cell receptor beta chains from one sample in a study of T cells after yellow fever vaccination. TCRdb re-called the 5' RACE reads with MiXCR, one entry per CDR3 protein. The table lists about 500,000 distinct CDR3 sequences, about a sixth of them singletons. The material sequenced was PBMCs, taken less than 6 days after the first yellow fever vaccination. All receptors come from a man between 18 and 29 years old who received the YFV17D yellow fever vaccine. Each CDR3 is given with its conserved first and last residue. Each record gives: J gene, clone size, V gene, D gene, CDR3 DNA, CDR3 protein. A D gene is named only where the DNA matches it firmly. Where a row states a size, it is once, few, many or the class of an expanded clone; other rows omit it.

j_call: TRBJ2-5; clone_size: NA; v_call: TRBV5-1; d_call: NA; cdr3_nt: TGCGCCAGCAGCTTGGGAGAGGTCGAGACCCAGTACTTC; cdr3_aa: CASSLGEVETQYF
j_call: TRBJ2-7; clone_size: once; v_call: TRBV6-5; d_call: NA; cdr3_nt: TGTGCCAGCAGTTACGGCGGGGATTCCTACGAGCAGTACTTC; cdr3_aa: CASSYGGDSYEQYF
j_call: TRBJ2-1; clone_size: NA; v_call: TRBV9; d_call: NA; cdr3_nt: TGTGCCAGCAGTCTTGGGGCGTTGGATGAGCAGTTCTTC; cdr3_aa: CASSLGALDEQFF
j_call: TRBJ2-1; clone_size: NA; v_call: TRBV10-3; d_call: NA; cdr3_nt: TGTGCCATCAGTGAGGCTTCTCGAGGGGGCTCCTACAATGAGCAGTTCTTC; cdr3_aa: CAISEASRGGSYNEQFF
j_call: TRBJ1-2; clone_size: few; v_call: TRBV5-5; d_call: TRBD1; cdr3_nt: TGTGCCAGCAGCTTGCCTCTTAGGACAGGGGAGTCTAACTATGGCTACACCTTC; cdr3_aa: CASSLPLRTGESNYGYTF
j_call: TRBJ1-5; clone_size: NA; v_call: TRBV20-1; d_call: NA; cdr3_nt: TGCAGTGCTAGGGGGGGCTTCGAACTACCCCAGCATTTT; cdr3_aa: CSARGGFELPQHF
j_call: TRBJ1-5; clone_size: NA; v_call: TRBV20-1; d_call: TRBD1; cdr3_nt: TGCAGTGTTACCAGACAGGGTGGTCAGCCCCAGCATTTT; cdr3_aa: CSVTRQGGQPQHF
j_call: TRBJ2-1; clone_size: few; v_call: TRBV7-8; d_call: NA; cdr3_nt: TGTGCCAGCAGCTTACCGCCGGAGGAGCAGTTCTTC; cdr3_aa: CASSLPPEEQFF
j_call: TRBJ2-5; clone_size: few; v_call: TRBV5-1; d_call: NA; cdr3_nt: TGCGCCAGCAGCTTTTGGGGACGGGGAGAGACCCAGTACTTC; cdr3_aa: CASSFWGRGETQYF
j_call: TRBJ2-7; clone_size: NA; v_call: TRBV7-2; d_call: TRBD2; cdr3_nt: TGTGCCAGCAGACCTCGGACTAGCGGGGGGTACGAGCAGTACTTC; cdr3_aa: CASRPRTSGGYEQYF
j_call: TRBJ2-5; clone_size: NA; v_call: TRBV2; d_call: NA; cdr3_nt: TGTGCCAGCAGTGAAGCCGCGGGGGCGACTGAGACCCAGTACTTC; cdr3_aa: CASSEAAGATETQYF
j_call: TRBJ1-1; clone_size: NA; v_call: TRBV11-2; d_call: NA; cdr3_nt: TGTGCCAGCAGCTTATTCGGGGGCTCGAACACTGAAGCTTTCTTT; cdr3_aa: CASSLFGGSNTEAFF
j_call: TRBJ2-3; clone_size: few; v_call: TRBV4-3; d_call: TRBD1; cdr3_nt: TGCGCCAGCAGCCAAGATGGGACAGGGAATACGCAGTATTTT; cdr3_aa: CASSQDGTGNTQYF
j_call: TRBJ1-2; clone_size: few; v_call: TRBV20-1; d_call: NA; cdr3_nt: TGCAGTGCTAGAGAAACGGCGGGCTATGGCTACACCTTC; cdr3_aa: CSARETAGYGYTF
j_call: TRBJ2-2; clone_size: NA; v_call: TRBV10-2; d_call: NA; cdr3_nt: TGCGCCAGCAGTGGCCAGACCCCTGCGAACACCGGGGAGCTGTTTTTT; cdr3_aa: CASSGQTPANTGELFF
j_call: TRBJ2-3; clone_size: many; v_call: TRBV7-2; d_call: TRBD2; cdr3_nt: TGTGCCAGCAGCTTAGTAGCGGGGAGGACAGATACGCAGTATTTT; cdr3_aa: CASSLVAGRTDTQYF
j_call: TRBJ1-2; clone_size: NA; v_call: TRBV29-1; d_call: NA; cdr3_nt: TGCAGCGTTGATCAGGGGTCTAACTATGGCTACACCTTC; cdr3_aa: CSVDQGSNYGYTF
j_call: TRBJ2-3; clone_size: few; v_call: TRBV18; d_call: TRBD2; cdr3_nt: TGTGCCAGCTCATCAGGGACTAGCGGGGGCCGCACAGATACGCAGTATTTT; cdr3_aa: CASSSGTSGGRTDTQYF
j_call: TRBJ2-7; clone_size: few; v_call: TRBV7-2; d_call: TRBD1; cdr3_nt: TGTGCCAGCAGCTTAATTCCCGACAGGGCCTACGAGCAGTACTTC; cdr3_aa: CASSLIPDRAYEQYF
j_call: TRBJ2-3; clone_size: NA; v_call: TRBV7-9; d_call: NA; cdr3_nt: TGTGCCAGCAGCTGGCTAGCGTCTAGCACAGATACGCAGTATTTT; cdr3_aa: CASSWLASSTDTQYF
j_call: TRBJ1-6; clone_size: NA; v_call: TRBV5-5; d_call: TRBD1; cdr3_nt: TGTGCCAGCAGCCCCGGACAGGCTAATTCACCCCTCCACTTT; cdr3_aa: CASSPGQANSPLHF
j_call: TRBJ1-2; clone_size: few; v_call: TRBV7-2; d_call: NA; cdr3_nt: TGTGCCAGCAGCCCCACCGGCCGGGGCAGGTACACCTTC; cdr3_aa: CASSPTGRGRYTF
j_call: TRBJ2-7; clone_size: many; v_call: TRBV12-3/TRBV12-4; d_call: TRBD1; cdr3_nt: TGTGCCACGTCGAAGGGACAGTACCTCTACGAGCAGTACTTC; cdr3_aa: CATSKGQYLYEQYF
j_call: TRBJ2-3; clone_size: NA; v_call: TRBV12-3/TRBV12-4; d_call: TRBD2; cdr3_nt: TGTGCCAGCATAATAGCGGGGGGCTCAGATACGCAGTATTTT; cdr3_aa: CASIIAGGSDTQYF
j_call: TRBJ2-5; clone_size: once; v_call: TRBV5-6; d_call: TRBD1; cdr3_nt: TGTGCCAGCAGCTCACCCGGTGACAGGGATGGGGAGACCCAGTACTTC; cdr3_aa: CASSSPGDRDGETQYF
j_call: TRBJ1-6; clone_size: NA; v_call: TRBV4-1; d_call: TRBD1; cdr3_nt: TGCGCCAGCAGCCGACGGGTGGACACAGGGGATCTTAATTCACCCCTCCACTTT; cdr3_aa: CASSRRVDTGDLNSPLHF
j_call: TRBJ1-5; clone_size: NA; v_call: TRBV4-1; d_call: NA; cdr3_nt: TGCGCCAGCAGCCAAGTCCCCTTTGACAGGACGGAGCATTTT; cdr3_aa: CASSQVPFDRTEHF
j_call: TRBJ2-3; clone_size: NA; v_call: TRBV5-1; d_call: TRBD1; cdr3_nt: TGCGCCAGCAGTTCCGGGACAGACACGTTCACAGATACGCAGTATTTT; cdr3_aa: CASSSGTDTFTDTQYF
j_call: TRBJ2-3; clone_size: many; v_call: TRBV4-3; d_call: NA; cdr3_nt: TGCGCCAGCAGCCAAGTCCACGGGGATACAGATACGCAGTATTTT; cdr3_aa: CASSQVHGDTDTQYF
j_call: TRBJ1-5; clone_size: NA; v_call: TRBV7-9; d_call: NA; cdr3_nt: TGTGCCAGCAGCGCCCGAACTGCAGGGCGTAGGGATCAGCCCCAGCATTTT; cdr3_aa: CASSARTAGRRDQPQHF
j_call: TRBJ1-6; clone_size: NA; v_call: TRBV6-1; d_call: TRBD1; cdr3_nt: TGTGCCAGCGGTAGGACAGGGGCAGATTCACCCCTCCACTTT; cdr3_aa: CASGRTGADSPLHF
j_call: TRBJ1-4; clone_size: NA; v_call: TRBV7-9; d_call: TRBD1; cdr3_nt: TGTGCCAGCAGCTCCCAGACAGGGGACGAAAAACTGTTTTTT; cdr3_aa: CASSSQTGDEKLFF
j_call: TRBJ2-2; clone_size: NA; v_call: TRBV7-8; d_call: TRBD2; cdr3_nt: TGTGCCAGCAGCAAACGGGGGGGCCGCGCCGGGGAGCTGTTTTTT; cdr3_aa: CASSKRGGRAGELFF
j_call: TRBJ2-5; clone_size: few; v_call: TRBV11-1; d_call: TRBD2; cdr3_nt: TGTGCCAGCAGCTTAGGTCTAGCGGGGGGGTTCCTTCTACAAGAGACCCAGTACTTC; cdr3_aa: CASSLGLAGGFLLQETQYF
j_call: TRBJ2-5; clone_size: NA; v_call: TRBV7-2; d_call: NA; cdr3_nt: TGTGCCAGCAGCTTAGTGATGACTAGACAAGAGACCCAGTACTTC; cdr3_aa: CASSLVMTRQETQYF
j_call: TRBJ2-3; clone_size: few; v_call: TRBV14; d_call: NA; cdr3_nt: TGTGCCAGCAGCCATCTCGGACAGATCACAGATACGCAGTATTTT; cdr3_aa: CASSHLGQITDTQYF
j_call: TRBJ2-2; clone_size: few; v_call: TRBV5-1; d_call: NA; cdr3_nt: TGCGCCAGCAGCTCCCAAGTGGGGGGGCTTACCGGCACCGGGGAGCTGTTTTTT; cdr3_aa: CASSSQVGGLTGTGELFF
j_call: TRBJ2-3; clone_size: few; v_call: TRBV20-1; d_call: NA; cdr3_nt: TGCAGTGCTAGAGTATTCGCTCGGGCGACAGATACGCAGTATTTT; cdr3_aa: CSARVFARATDTQYF
j_call: TRBJ1-1; clone_size: few; v_call: TRBV29-1; d_call: TRBD1; cdr3_nt: TGCAGCGCCCCGGGACAGGGAATGAACACTGAAGCTTTCTTT; cdr3_aa: CSAPGQGMNTEAFF
j_call: TRBJ2-1; clone_size: NA; v_call: TRBV4-2; d_call: TRBD2; cdr3_nt: TGTGCCAGCAGCCAAGGGTTCGATCCGGGACTAGCGGCAAGCTCCTACAATGAGCAGTTCTTC; cdr3_aa: CASSQGFDPGLAASSYNEQFF
j_call: TRBJ2-5; clone_size: few; v_call: TRBV11-1; d_call: TRBD2; cdr3_nt: TGTGCCAGTAGGACTAGTCAACTCCAAGAGACCCAGTACTTC; cdr3_aa: CASRTSQLQETQYF
j_call: TRBJ2-6; clone_size: NA; v_call: TRBV3-1; d_call: NA; cdr3_nt: TGTGCCAGCAGCGCGGGCTATGCTGGCTCTGGGGCCAACGTCCTGACTTTC; cdr3_aa: CASSAGYAGSGANVLTF
j_call: TRBJ1-1; clone_size: NA; v_call: TRBV4-1; d_call: NA; cdr3_nt: TGCGCCAGCAGCCAAGAGTATCCAACTGAAGCTTTCTTT; cdr3_aa: CASSQEYPTEAFF
j_call: TRBJ1-5; clone_size: few; v_call: TRBV12-3/TRBV12-4; d_call: TRBD1; cdr3_nt: TGTGCCAGCGGACAGGGAGGAAACAATCAGCCCCAGCATTTT; cdr3_aa: CASGQGGNNQPQHF
j_call: TRBJ2-6; clone_size: NA; v_call: TRBV6-5; d_call: NA; cdr3_nt: TGTGCCAGCAGTTACGGGCAGTCCTCTGGGGCCAACGTCCTGACTTTC; cdr3_aa: CASSYGQSSGANVLTF
j_call: TRBJ2-3; clone_size: NA; v_call: TRBV6-5; d_call: TRBD2; cdr3_nt: TGTGCCAGCAGTTACGCAGGGACTAGCGGGGTGCGTACGCAGTATTTT; cdr3_aa: CASSYAGTSGVRTQYF
j_call: TRBJ2-1; clone_size: NA; v_call: TRBV6-5; d_call: TRBD1; cdr3_nt: TGTGCCAGCAGTTACGGGGTCGGACAGGACGGATACAATGAGCAGTTCTTC; cdr3_aa: CASSYGVGQDGYNEQFF
j_call: TRBJ2-3; clone_size: few; v_call: TRBV4-1; d_call: NA; cdr3_nt: TGCGCCAGCAGCCAAGTGAGTCCGCGGGGTAGAATAGATACGCAGTATTTT; cdr3_aa: CASSQVSPRGRIDTQYF
j_call: TRBJ1-4; clone_size: NA; v_call: TRBV5-4; d_call: TRBD1; cdr3_nt: TGTGCCAGCAGACCGGGACAGACAGTGGATGAAAAACTGTTTTTT; cdr3_aa: CASRPGQTVDEKLFF